In this sample, the clone carrying this T cell receptor (beta chain) turned up a few times. Via MiXCR, TCRdb re-called the reads, giving one row per CDR3 protein. Among 160,000 or so distinct CDR3 sequences, around 20% were seen once, and the ten largest hold roughly 9.7%. This sample is drawn from a study of T cell repertoires in cytomegalovirus infection. Germline CDR1 reads DFQATT; CDR2 reads SNEGSKA (reference sequence). The CDR3 sequence is 17 residues long. The V segment lost 6 bases and the J segment 6 bases; nucleotides outside the gene matches: 19. V usage is TRBV20-1 and J usage is TRBJ2-5; 10 bases match TRBD1. Sequenced: PBMCs. The TCR originated in a human donor in good health (CMV status not recorded). Some clones in this sample may be carry-over from other donors' samples. CDR3 nucleotide sequence: TGCAGTGCCGCCCCCGGACTAAGGACAGGGGGTCGGAAGACCCAGTACTTC. It codes for CSAAPGLRTGGRKTQYF.